This T cell receptor beta chain originates from a study of control samples from healthy donors and cancer patients. The germline CDR1 and CDR2 sequences are LGHDT and YNNKEL (reference sequence). V was clipped by 5 bases and J by 3 bases; unmatched bases: 8. CDR3 size: 15 residues. TCRdb keeps only in-frame clones here, not all; method: immunoSEQ multiplex PCR. The table has 50,000 to 55,000 clones, about nine tenths seen once. Sequencing input: PBMCs. This sequence originates from a man in his 60s with head and neck cancer. The V and J genes are TRBV3-1 (or the pseudogene TRBV3-2) and TRBJ1-2, with 8 bases fitting TRBD1. CDR3 sequence: CASSSWTGWYYGYTF. The CDR3 region has the DNA TGTGCCAGCAGCTCCTGGACAGGGTGGTACTATGGCTACACCTTC.